This T cell receptor beta chain is from a study of shared clonotypes between healthy human individuals. Notes on the study in general: Between a handful of donors, naive CD4 clonotypes were shared at a level of about 5.3%. It was the few donors that limited the genetic and exposure-history diversity represented. Larger estimated richness was generally recorded for naive subsets relative to memory subsets. Rarefaction revealed incomplete sorted-subset sequencing despite large depth.

Sequencing used immunoSEQ multiplex PCR; TCRdb keeps in-frame clones, though not all of them. The sample has around 700,000 clones, about 90% seen once. CDR1 is MNHEY, CDR2 SMNVEV, per germline (reference sequence). The length of the CDR3 is 15 residues. The V segment lost 5 bases and the J segment 3 bases; nucleotides outside the gene matches: 9. Naivety among CD8 cells was defined by CD45RO negativity and positive CCR7 selection, thereby excluding terminally differentiated effector memory CD45RA+ cells. This clone was counted between two and nine times. Its specificity is unknown. Specimen: naive CD8+ T cells sorted from blood. The rearrangement uses TRBV27 and TRBJ2-7, with 8 bases aligning to TRBD1. This TCR was recovered from a young man in good health. CDR3 sequence reads: CASSPGQGGFYEQYF. The CDR3 DNA is TGTGCCAGCAGTCCCGGACAGGGAGGATTCTACGAGCAGTACTTC.